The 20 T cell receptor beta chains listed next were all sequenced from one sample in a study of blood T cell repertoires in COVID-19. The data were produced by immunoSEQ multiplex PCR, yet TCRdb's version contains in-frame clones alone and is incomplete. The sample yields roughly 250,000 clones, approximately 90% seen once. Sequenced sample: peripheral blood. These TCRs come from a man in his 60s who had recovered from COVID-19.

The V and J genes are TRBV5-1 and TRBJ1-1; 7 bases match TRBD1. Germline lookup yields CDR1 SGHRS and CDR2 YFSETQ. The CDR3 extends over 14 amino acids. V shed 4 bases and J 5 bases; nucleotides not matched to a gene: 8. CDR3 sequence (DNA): TGCGCCAGCAGCCTTTCACAGGGGCTAACTGAAGCTTTCTTT. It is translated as CASSLSQGLTEAFF.

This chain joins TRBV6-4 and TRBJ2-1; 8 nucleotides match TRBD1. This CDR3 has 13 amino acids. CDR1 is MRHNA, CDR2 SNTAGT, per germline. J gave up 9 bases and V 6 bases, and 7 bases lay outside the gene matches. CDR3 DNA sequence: TGTGCCAGCAGGAAGGACAGGGCGGGTGAGCAGTTCTTC. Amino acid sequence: CASRKDRAGEQFF.

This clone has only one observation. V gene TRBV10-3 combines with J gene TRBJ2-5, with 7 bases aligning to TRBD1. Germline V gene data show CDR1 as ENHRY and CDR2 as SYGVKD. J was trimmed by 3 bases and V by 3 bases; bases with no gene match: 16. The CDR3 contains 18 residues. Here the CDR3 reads CAISDSTPRDREKETQYF. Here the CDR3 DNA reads TGTGCCATCAGTGACAGTACCCCCCGGGACAGAGAGAAAGAGACCCAGTACTTC.

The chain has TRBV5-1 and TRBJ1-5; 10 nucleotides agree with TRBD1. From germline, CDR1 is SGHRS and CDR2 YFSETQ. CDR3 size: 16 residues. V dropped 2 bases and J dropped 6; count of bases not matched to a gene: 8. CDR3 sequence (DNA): TGCGCCAGCAGCTTAGGGACAGGGGACGCAACTCAGCCCCAGCATTTT. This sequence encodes CASSLGTGDATQPQHF.

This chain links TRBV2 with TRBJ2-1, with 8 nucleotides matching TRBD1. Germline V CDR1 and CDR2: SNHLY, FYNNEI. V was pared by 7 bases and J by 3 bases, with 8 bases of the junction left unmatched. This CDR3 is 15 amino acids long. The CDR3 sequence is CASNYGQGSYNEQFF. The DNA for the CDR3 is TGTGCCAGCAACTACGGACAGGGTAGCTACAATGAGCAGTTCTTC.

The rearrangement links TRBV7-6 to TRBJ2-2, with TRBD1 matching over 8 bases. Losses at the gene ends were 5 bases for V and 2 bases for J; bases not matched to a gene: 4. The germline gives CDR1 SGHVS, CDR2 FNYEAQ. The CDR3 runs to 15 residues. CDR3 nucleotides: TGTGCCAGCAGCCCCGGACAGGGAAACACCGGGGAGCTGTTTTTT. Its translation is CASSPGQGNTGELFF.

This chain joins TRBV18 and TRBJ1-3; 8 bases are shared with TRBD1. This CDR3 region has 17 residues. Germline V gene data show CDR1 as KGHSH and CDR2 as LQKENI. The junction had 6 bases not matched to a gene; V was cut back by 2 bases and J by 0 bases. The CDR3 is CASSPSLGTGSGNTIYF. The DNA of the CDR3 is TGTGCCAGCTCACCAAGCCTAGGGACAGGCTCTGGAAACACCATATATTTT.

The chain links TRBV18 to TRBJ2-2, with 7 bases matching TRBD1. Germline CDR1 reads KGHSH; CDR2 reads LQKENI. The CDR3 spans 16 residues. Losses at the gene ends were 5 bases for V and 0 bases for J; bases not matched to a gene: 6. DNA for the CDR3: TGTGCCAGCTCATCTTCCGGGACAGCGAACACCGGGGAGCTGTTTTTT. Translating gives CASSSSGTANTGELFF.

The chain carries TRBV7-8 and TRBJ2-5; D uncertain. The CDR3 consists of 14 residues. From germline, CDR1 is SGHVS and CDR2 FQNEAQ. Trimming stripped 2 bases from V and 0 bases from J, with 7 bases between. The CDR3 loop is CASSLSYYQETQYF. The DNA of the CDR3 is TGTGCCAGCAGCTTATCTTACTACCAAGAGACCCAGTACTTC.

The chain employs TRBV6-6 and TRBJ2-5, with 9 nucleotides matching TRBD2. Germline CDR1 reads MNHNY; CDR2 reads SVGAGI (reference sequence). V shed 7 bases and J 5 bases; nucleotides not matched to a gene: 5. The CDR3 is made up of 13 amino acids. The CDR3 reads CASTSGGRETQYF. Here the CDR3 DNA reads TGTGCCAGCACCAGCGGGGGGAGGGAGACCCAGTACTTC.

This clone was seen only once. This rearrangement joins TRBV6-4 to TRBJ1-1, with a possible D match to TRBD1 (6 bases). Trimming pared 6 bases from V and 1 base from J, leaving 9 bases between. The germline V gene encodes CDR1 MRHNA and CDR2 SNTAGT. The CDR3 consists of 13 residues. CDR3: CASREQGNTEAFF. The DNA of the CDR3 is TGTGCCAGCAGGGAACAGGGGAACACTGAAGCTTTCTTT.

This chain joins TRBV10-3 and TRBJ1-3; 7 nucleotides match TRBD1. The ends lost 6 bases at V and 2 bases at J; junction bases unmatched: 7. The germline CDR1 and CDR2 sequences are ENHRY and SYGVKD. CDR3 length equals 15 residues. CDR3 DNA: TGTGCCATCAGGCTCGCCACAGGGGCTGGAAACACCATATATTTT. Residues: CAIRLATGAGNTIYF.

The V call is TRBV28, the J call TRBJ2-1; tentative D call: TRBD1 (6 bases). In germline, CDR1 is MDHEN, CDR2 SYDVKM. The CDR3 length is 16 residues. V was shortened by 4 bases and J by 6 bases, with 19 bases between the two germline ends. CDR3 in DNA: TGTGCCAGCAGTTCGCCCAGGGGTCCTTTCGGCAATGAGCAGTTCTTC. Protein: CASSSPRGPFGNEQFF.

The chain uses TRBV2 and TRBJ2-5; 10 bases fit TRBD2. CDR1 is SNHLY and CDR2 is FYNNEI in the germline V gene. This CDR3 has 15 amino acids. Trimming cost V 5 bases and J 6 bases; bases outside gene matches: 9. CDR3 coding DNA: TGTGCCAGCAGTACCAGCGGGGGGGCCATGAAGACCCAGTACTTC. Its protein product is CASSTSGGAMKTQYF.

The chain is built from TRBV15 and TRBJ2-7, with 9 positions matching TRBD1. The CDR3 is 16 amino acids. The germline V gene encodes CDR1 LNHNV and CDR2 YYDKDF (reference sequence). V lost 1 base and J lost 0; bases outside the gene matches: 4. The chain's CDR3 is CATSRGDRAYSYEQYF. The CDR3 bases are TGTGCCACCAGCAGAGGGGACAGGGCCTACTCCTACGAGCAGTACTTC.

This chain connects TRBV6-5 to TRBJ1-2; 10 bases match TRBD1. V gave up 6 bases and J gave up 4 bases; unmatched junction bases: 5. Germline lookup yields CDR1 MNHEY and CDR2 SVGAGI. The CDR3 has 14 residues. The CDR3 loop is CASRSGQGPYGYTF. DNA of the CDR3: TGTGCCAGCAGGTCGGGACAGGGGCCCTATGGCTACACCTTC.

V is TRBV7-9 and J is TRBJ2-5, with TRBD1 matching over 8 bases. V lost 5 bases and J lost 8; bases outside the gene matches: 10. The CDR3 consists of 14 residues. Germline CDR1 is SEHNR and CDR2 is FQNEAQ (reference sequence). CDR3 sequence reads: CASSNPGTGGTQYF. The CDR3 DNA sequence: TGTGCCAGCAGCAATCCCGGGACAGGAGGAACCCAGTACTTC.

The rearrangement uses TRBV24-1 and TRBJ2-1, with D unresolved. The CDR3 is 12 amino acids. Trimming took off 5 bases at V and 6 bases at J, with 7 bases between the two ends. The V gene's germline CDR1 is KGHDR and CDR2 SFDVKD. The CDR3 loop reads CATSVFSNEQFF. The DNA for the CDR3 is TGTGCCACCAGTGTTTTCAGCAATGAGCAGTTCTTC.

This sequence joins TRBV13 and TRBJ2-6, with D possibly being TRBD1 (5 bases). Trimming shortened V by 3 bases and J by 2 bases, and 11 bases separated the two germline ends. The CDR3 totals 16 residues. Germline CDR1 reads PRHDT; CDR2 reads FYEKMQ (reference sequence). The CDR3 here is CASSFRRATGANVLTF. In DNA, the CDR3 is TGTGCCAGCAGCTTTCGCAGGGCCACTGGGGCCAACGTCCTGACTTTC.

DNA for the CDR3: TGTGCCACCAGCAGAGATTTTCTCAGGGGGACAGATACGCAGTATTTT. Protein product: CATSRDFLRGTDTQYF. The chain employs TRBV15 and TRBJ2-3; the match to TRBD1 covers 7 bases. The CDR3 sequence is 16 residues long. With 0 bases clipped from V and 3 bases from J, the junction kept 6 bases outside the gene matches. Germline-derived CDR1 and CDR2 are LNHNV and YYDKDF (reference sequence).